Sequencing of this T cell receptor beta chain was carried out in a study of T-cell memory formation after mild COVID-19. Turning to the study itself: Clusters of TCRs were largely donor specific.

TCRdb fed the 5' RACE reads into MiXCR, producing one record per CDR3 protein. The table records some 200,000 distinct CDR3 sequences, roughly 23% of them present only once. Germline V gives CDR1 SQVTM, CDR2 ANQGSEA. This CDR3 is 11 amino acids long. With 3 bases removed from V and 5 bases from J, the gap between germline ends came to 7 bases. Concerning this clonotype itself: Antigen unknown.

Study outcomes and limitations: A subset of responding clones appeared in pre-infection memory, suggesting cross-reactive memory joined. Those CD4+ clones that contracted were mainly in CM and EM (CD8+ ones in EMRA).

This clonotype was obtained from an adult woman who had mild COVID-19 (a few samples of this study predate the infection). Cell type and time point are not known. The material sequenced was PBMCs or a T cell subset sorted from them (not recorded which). The rearrangement joins TRBV29-1 to TRBJ2-5; no definite D call. The CDR3 reads CSVETTETQYF. In DNA, the CDR3 is TGCAGCGTTGAGACAACGGAGACCCAGTACTTC.